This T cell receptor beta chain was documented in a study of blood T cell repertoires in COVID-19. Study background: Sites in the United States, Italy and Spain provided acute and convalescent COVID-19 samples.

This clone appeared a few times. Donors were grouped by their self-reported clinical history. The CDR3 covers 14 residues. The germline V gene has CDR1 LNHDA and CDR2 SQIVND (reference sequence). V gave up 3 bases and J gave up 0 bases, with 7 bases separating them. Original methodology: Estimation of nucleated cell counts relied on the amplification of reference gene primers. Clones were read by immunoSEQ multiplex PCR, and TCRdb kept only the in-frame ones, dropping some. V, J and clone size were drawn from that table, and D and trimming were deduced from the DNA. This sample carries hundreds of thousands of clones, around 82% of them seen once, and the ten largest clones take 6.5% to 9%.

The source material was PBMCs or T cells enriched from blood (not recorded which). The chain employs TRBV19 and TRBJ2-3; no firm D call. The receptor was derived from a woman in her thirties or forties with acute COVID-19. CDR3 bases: TGTGCCAGTAGTATCTCTATCAGCACAGATACGCAGTATTTT. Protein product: CASSISISTDTQYF.